Listed below are T cell receptor beta chains from one sample, sequenced in a study of beta chain features in type 1 diabetes. Some clones are missing from TCRdb's copy, which holds only in-frame ones; the method was immunoSEQ multiplex PCR. The sample yields roughly 150,000 clones, roughly 8% seen once. The sequencing sample was made of central memory CD4+ T cells from blood. All receptors come from a woman in her thirties or forties with type 1 diabetes. The CDR3 runs from the conserved cysteine through the conserved F or W. A D gene is named only where the DNA matches it firmly. Expanded clones get a size class; other rows say once, few or many, or leave the size out.

j_call | clone_size | v_call | d_call | cdr3_nt | cdr3_aa
TRBJ1-5 | NA | TRBV2 | TRBD1 | TGTGCCAGCAGCAACGACAGGGGACCCCCGAATTTT | CASSNDRGPPNF
TRBJ2-7 | few | TRBV18 | NA | TGTGCCAGCTCATCGGGGCAGGGGGGACCCTACGAGCAGTACTTC | CASSSGQGGPYEQYF
TRBJ1-4 | NA | TRBV7-2 | TRBD1 | TGTGCCAGCAGCTCTAACAGGGGAGCAACTAATGAAAAACTGTTTTTT | CASSSNRGATNEKLFF
TRBJ2-4 | few | TRBV7-2 | TRBD2 | TGTGCCAGCAGCATAGCGGGGGGAAGCAAAAACATTCAGTACTTC | CASSIAGGSKNIQYF
TRBJ1-5 | NA | TRBV30 | TRBD1 | TGTGCCTGGAAAGGGACAGGGGGCTATCAGCCCCAGCATTTT | CAWKGTGGYQPQHF
TRBJ2-3 | NA | TRBV7-6 | TRBD1 | TGTGCCAGCAGCTTGACAGGGGCCGCGGCAGATACGCAGTATTTT | CASSLTGAAADTQYF
TRBJ1-1 | NA | TRBV10-3 | TRBD1 | TGTGCCACCCGACAGGGGAACACTGAAGCTTTCTTT | CATRQGNTEAFF
TRBJ2-5 | few | TRBV2 | NA | TGTGCCAGCAGCTTACAGGGGGGGGAGACCCAGTACTTC | CASSLQGGETQYF
TRBJ1-1 | few | TRBV2 | NA | TGTGCCAGCAAGGCACAGGGTCGAGTTGGCACTGAAGCTTTCTTT | CASKAQGRVGTEAFF
TRBJ2-2 | NA | TRBV27 | TRBD1 | TGTGCCAGCAGCGACACCGGGACAGCTGGCACCGGGGAGCTGTTTTTT | CASSDTGTAGTGELFF
TRBJ2-3 | few | TRBV6-6 | NA | TGTGCCAGCAGTTACTCGGGGGGAGGCACGCAGTATTTT | CASSYSGGGTQYF